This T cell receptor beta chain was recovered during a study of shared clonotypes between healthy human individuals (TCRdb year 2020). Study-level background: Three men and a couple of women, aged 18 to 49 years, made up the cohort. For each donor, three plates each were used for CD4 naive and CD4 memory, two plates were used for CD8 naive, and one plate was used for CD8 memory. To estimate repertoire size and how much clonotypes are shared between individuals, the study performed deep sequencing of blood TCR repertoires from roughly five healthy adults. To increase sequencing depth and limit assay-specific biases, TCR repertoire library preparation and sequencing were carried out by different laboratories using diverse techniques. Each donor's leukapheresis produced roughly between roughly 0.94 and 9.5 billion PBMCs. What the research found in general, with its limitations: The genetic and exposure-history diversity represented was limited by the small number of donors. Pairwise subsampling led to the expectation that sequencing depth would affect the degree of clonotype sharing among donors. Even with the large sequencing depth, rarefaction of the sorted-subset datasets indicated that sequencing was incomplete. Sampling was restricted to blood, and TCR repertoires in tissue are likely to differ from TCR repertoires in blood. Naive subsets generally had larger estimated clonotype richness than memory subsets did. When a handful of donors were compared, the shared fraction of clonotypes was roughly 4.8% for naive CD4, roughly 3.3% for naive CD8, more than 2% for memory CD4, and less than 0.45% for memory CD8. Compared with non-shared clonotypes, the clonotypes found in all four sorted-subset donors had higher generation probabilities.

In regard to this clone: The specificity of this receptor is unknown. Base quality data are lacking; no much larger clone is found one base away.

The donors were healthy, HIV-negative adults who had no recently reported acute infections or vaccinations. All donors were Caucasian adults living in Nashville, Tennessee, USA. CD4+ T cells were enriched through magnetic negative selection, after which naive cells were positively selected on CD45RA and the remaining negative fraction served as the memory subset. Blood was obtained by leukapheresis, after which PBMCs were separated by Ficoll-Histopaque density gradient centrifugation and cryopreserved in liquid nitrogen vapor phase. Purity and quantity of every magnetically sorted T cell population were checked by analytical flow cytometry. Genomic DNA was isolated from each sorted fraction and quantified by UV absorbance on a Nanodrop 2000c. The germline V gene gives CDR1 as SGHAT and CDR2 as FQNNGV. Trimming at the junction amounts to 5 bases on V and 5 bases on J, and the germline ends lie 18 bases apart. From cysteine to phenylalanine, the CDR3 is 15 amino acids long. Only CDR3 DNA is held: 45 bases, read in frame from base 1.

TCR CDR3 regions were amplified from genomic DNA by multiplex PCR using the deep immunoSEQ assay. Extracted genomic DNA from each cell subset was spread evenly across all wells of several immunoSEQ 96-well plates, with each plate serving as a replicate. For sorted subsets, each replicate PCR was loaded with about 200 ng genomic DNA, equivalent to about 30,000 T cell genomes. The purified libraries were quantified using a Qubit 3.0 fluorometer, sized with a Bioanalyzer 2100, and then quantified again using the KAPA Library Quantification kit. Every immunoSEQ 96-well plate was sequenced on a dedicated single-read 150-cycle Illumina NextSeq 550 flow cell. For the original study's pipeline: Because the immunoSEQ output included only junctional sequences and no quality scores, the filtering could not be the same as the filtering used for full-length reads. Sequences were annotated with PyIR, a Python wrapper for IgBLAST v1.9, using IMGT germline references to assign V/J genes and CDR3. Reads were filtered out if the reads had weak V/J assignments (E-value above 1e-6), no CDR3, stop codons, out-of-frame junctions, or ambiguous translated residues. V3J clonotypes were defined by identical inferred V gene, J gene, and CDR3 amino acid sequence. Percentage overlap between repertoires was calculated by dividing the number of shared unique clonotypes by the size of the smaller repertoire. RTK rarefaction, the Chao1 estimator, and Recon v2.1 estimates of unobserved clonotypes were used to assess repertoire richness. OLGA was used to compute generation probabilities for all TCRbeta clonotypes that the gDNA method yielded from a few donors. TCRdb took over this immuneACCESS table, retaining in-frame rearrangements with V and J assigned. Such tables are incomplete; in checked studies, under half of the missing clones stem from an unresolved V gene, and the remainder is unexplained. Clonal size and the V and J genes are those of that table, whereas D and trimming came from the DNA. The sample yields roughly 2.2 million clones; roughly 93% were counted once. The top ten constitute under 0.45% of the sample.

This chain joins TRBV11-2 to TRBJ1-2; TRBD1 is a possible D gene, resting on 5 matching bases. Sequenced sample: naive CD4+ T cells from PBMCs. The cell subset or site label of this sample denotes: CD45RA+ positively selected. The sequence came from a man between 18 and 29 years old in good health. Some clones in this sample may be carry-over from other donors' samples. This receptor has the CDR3 CASSPLRGRSYGYTF. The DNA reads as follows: TGTGCCAGCAGCCCACTTAGGGGACGAAGTTATGGCTACACCTTC. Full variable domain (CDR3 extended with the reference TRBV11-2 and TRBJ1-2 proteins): EAGVAQSPRYKIIEKRQSVAFWCNPISGHATLYWYQQILGQGPKLLIQFQNNGVVDDSQLPKDRFSAERLKGVDSTLKIQPAKLEDSAVYLCASSPLRGRSYGYTFGSGTRLTVV.